The T cell receptor beta chain under discussion was sequenced for a study of human T cells and chemical hapten exposure. On the study more broadly: Predominantly women, the patients had alopecia areata, totalis or universalis.

TCRdb independently ran MiXCR on the RACE reads; one entry per CDR3 protein. The sample consists of around 120,000 distinct CDR3 sequences, roughly 15% of them appearing once. Stated time point: patch test 1, 2 weeks after DPC sensitization. This sample's treatment: therapeutic diphenylcyclopropenone sensitization with weekly scalp DPC. V was shortened by 5 bases and J by 4 bases, with 4 bases between the two germline ends. The CDR3 spans 10 residues. Germline assignment: CDR1 SQVTM and CDR2 ANQGSEA. Study-wide points: DPC sensitization produced no change in TCRs with frequency above 1 in 1000.

Points on this clonotype: Its antigen remains unknown.

V and J are TRBV29-1 and TRBJ2-3; D not resolved. The TCR sequence derives from a man younger than 30 with alopecia areata. Some clones in this sample may be carry-over from other donors' samples. The source material was whole blood, sampled in connection with sensitization to the hapten diphenylcyclopropenone (DPC). The CDR3 bases are TGCAGCGTTCTGGCAGATACGCAGTATTTT. It is translated as CSVLADTQYF.